In this sample, the clone carrying this T cell receptor beta chain turned up many times. TCRbeta libraries were built with three rounds of nested PCR, modified from ARM-PCR. In TCRdb, the multiplex PCR reads were re-called with MiXCR into one record per CDR3 protein. The sample has roughly 67,000 distinct CDR3 sequences; around 82% are singletons. These data belong to a study of tumor and adjacent non-tumor tissue in lung cancer. This sample's RNA came from whole unsorted tissue. The normal lung tissue was taken more than 3 cm from the tumor edge. Per germline, CDR1 SEHNR and CDR2 FQNEAQ (reference sequence). V shed 1 base and J shed 4 bases, with 19 bases lying between them. The CDR3 runs 17 residues.

The genes are TRBV7-9 and TRBJ1-2, with a weak D call TRBD1 (5 bases). This TCR was sampled from a man aged 60 to 69 with non-small cell lung cancer. The sequenced sample consisted of distant non-tumor lung tissue. CDR3 nucleotide sequence: TGTGCCAGCAGCTTAGAAACAGGCTCCGGGTCGCGCTATGGCTACACCTTC. Its translation: CASSLETGSGSRYGYTF.